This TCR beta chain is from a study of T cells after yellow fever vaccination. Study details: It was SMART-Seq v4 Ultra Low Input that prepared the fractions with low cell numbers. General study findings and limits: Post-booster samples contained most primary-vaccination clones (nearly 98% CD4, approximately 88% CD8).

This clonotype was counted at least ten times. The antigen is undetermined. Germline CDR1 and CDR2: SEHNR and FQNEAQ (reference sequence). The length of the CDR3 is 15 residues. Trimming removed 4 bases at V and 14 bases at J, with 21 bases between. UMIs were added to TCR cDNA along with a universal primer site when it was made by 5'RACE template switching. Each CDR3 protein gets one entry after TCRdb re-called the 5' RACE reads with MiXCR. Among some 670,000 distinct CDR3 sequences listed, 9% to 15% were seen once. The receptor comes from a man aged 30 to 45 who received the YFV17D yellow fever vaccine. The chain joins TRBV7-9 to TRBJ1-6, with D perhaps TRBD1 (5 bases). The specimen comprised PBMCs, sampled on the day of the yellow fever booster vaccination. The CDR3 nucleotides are TGTGCCAGCAGCTCCCCCGAGGACACCGGGATCTCCCTCCACTTT. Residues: CASSSPEDTGISLHF.